A selection of T cell receptor beta chains follows, all from one sample in a study of blood T cell repertoires in COVID-19. Assay used: immunoSEQ multiplex PCR; TCRdb lists only in-frame clones, some missing. The table lists about 350,000 clones, over 75% of them singletons. The sample comprised PBMCs or T cells enriched from blood (not recorded which). The origin of the receptors is a woman in her twenties or thirties who had recovered from COVID-19. CDR3s include the opening cysteine and the closing phenylalanine or tryptophan. D genes are given only for firm matches.

DNA	CDR3	D	J	V
TGTGCCAGCACCCGGGGGACCGGACTGTTTTTT	CASTRGTGLFF	.	TRBJ1-4	TRBV25-1
TGTGCCAGCAGCTGGGGAACTAGCGGCTCCTACGAGCAGTACTTC	CASSWGTSGSYEQYF	TRBD2	TRBJ2-7	TRBV11-2
TGTGCCAGCAGCTTAGGCCTAGCGGGGGGGAGCACAGATACGCAGTATTTT	CASSLGLAGGSTDTQYF	TRBD2	TRBJ2-3	TRBV7-8
TGTGCCAGCAGCCCCTCAGACAGGGAATGGGGAAACACCATATATTTT	CASSPSDREWGNTIYF	TRBD1	TRBJ1-3	TRBV4-2
TGTGCCAGCAGTTTTGACAGGGAGTCCTACGAGCAGTACTTC	CASSFDRESYEQYF	TRBD1	TRBJ2-7	TRBV27
TGTGCCAGCAGCCTATCCCTCAATAAGGGGCGTAATTCACCCCTCCACTTT	CASSLSLNKGRNSPLHF	.	TRBJ1-6	TRBV27
TGTGCCAGCAGCCTCACTAACGTTGGGTCCGGGGAGCTGTTTTTT	CASSLTNVGSGELFF	.	TRBJ2-2	TRBV7-2
TGTGCCAGCAGAAGGGGAGGCCAGCCCCAGCATTTT	CASRRGGQPQHF	.	TRBJ1-5	TRBV2
TGTGCCAGCAGTTTATGGAAAGGGGTAAACACCGGGGAGCTGTTTTTT	CASSLWKGVNTGELFF	.	TRBJ2-2	TRBV28
TGTGCCAGCAGGGGACACACCCTTGGCGGGGGGAGCTACAATGAGCAGTTCTTC	CASRGHTLGGGSYNEQFF	TRBD2	TRBJ2-1	TRBV7-8
TGTGCCACCAGCAAAACAGGGGGCTCCCTCTACGAGCAGTACTTC	CATSKTGGSLYEQYF	TRBD1	TRBJ2-7	TRBV15
TGTGCCAGCACCGCAGGGTGGGAGACCCAGTACTTC	CASTAGWETQYF	.	TRBJ2-5	TRBV2